A single sample gave rise to the 10 T cell receptor beta chains below, sequenced in a study of cytomegalovirus exposure and HLA in healthy donors. With 60 Vbeta and 13 Jbeta primers, the PCR was carried out. Sequencing was performed with immunoSEQ multiplex PCR; in TCRdb, only in-frame clones are kept and a portion is missing. The table includes approximately 170,000 clones, roughly 80% detected once. Sequencing was done on a sample of PBMCs. These receptors originate from a human donor in good health.

The chain uses TRBV27 and TRBJ1-1; tentative D call: TRBD1 (5 bases). In germline, CDR1 is MNHEY, CDR2 SMNVEV (reference sequence). V was trimmed by 7 bases and J by 3 bases, leaving 18 bases between them. The CDR3 contains 15 residues. The CDR3 loop reads CASKTVSLGDTEAFF. The CDR3 DNA is TGTGCCAGCAAGACAGTTAGTCTTGGGGACACTGAAGCTTTCTTT.

This clone has only a few counts. The chain couples TRBV12-5 to TRBJ2-3; TRBD1 aligns across 9 bases. The CDR3 loop spans 14 amino acids. V shed 5 bases, J shed 6 bases, and the junction held 6 bases outside the gene matches. Germline V CDR1 and CDR2: LGHNT, FRNRAP. The CDR3: CASGGTGILDTQYF. The CDR3 nucleotides read TGTGCTAGTGGTGGGACAGGGATTCTCGATACGCAGTATTTT.

This clone turned up a few times. The chain links TRBV2 to TRBJ1-6; 7 nucleotides agree with TRBD1. The CDR3 runs 13 residues. The J segment lost 8 bases and the V segment lost 8 bases, leaving 6 bases of the junction unmatched. The V gene's germline CDR1 is SNHLY and CDR2 FYNNEI. The CDR3 region has the DNA TGTGCCAGCGCACCCGACAGGGATTCACCCCTCCACTTT. Translation gives CASAPDRDSPLHF.

A note on this clone: Other DNA sequences in the same sample also yield this CDR3. The V gene is TRBV4-3, the J gene TRBJ2-7; D might be TRBD1 (5 bases). The CDR3 consists of 13 residues. Per the germline V gene, CDR1 is LGHNA and CDR2 is YSLEER. Deletions cut 0 bases from V and 4 bases from J, with 7 bases between. The CDR3 nucleotides read TGCGCCAGCAGCCAAGACAGGGATTACGAGCAGTACTTC. It encodes CASSQDRDYEQYF.

The chain recombines TRBV6-1 with TRBJ1-3, with a weak D call TRBD1 (5 bases). Trimming took 4 bases from V and 0 from J, leaving 16 bases between them. This CDR3 comprises 17 residues. Germline V gene sequence: CDR1 MNHNS, CDR2 SASEGT. CDR3 loop: CASSVFGTDFSGNTIYF. CDR3 DNA: TGTGCCAGCAGTGTATTCGGGACTGACTTCTCTGGAAACACCATATATTTT.

V and J are TRBV6-5 and TRBJ1-4; 7 bases map to TRBD1. From germline, CDR1 is MNHEY and CDR2 SVGAGI. The CDR3 runs to 13 residues. The V gene end was trimmed by 6 bases and the J gene end by 2 bases; junction bases not matched to a gene: 0. The CDR3 DNA is TGTGCCAGCAGACAGGGGACTAATGAAAAACTGTTTTTT. This gives the protein CASRQGTNEKLFF.

The rearrangement joins TRBV11-3 to TRBJ2-7, with D possibly being TRBD1 (6 bases). The germline V gene encodes CDR1 SGHNT and CDR2 YENEEA. This CDR3 spans 15 amino acids. V lost 5 bases, J lost 6 bases, and 20 bases lay in between. The CDR3 DNA reads TGTGCCAGCAGCCCAGGTCCCGGGACACCGGTCGAGCAGTACTTC. This translates into CASSPGPGTPVEQYF.

In its sample, this clone was seen a few times. The same CDR3 arises from other DNA sequences in this sample as well. This chain joins TRBV7-9 and TRBJ1-1; D gene uncertain. CDR1 is SEHNR and CDR2 is FQNEAQ in the germline V gene (reference sequence). The length of the CDR3 is 15 residues. V was shortened by 1 base and J by 0 bases, with 9 bases between the two germline ends. CDR3 in amino acids: CASSLGAGMNTEAFF. The CDR3 DNA is TGTGCCAGCAGCTTAGGGGCGGGCATGAACACTGAAGCTTTCTTT.

This clone has just one count. The chain employs TRBV27 and TRBJ1-1; perhaps TRBD1 as D (6 bases). V was trimmed by 3 bases and J by 2 bases, leaving 10 bases between them. The V gene's germline CDR1 is MNHEY and CDR2 SMNVEV (reference sequence). This CDR3 contains 14 residues. As DNA, the CDR3 is TGTGCCAGCAGTTTGTACAGGGCAAACACTGAAGCTTTCTTT. Translation: CASSLYRANTEAFF.

The CDR3 DNA follows: TGCGCCAGCAGCCAGGCTTGGGACAGAGACTATGGCTACACCTTC. Protein sequence: CASSQAWDRDYGYTF. The rearrangement joins TRBV4-1 to TRBJ1-2; 7 bases line up with TRBD1. Unmatched junction bases numbered 7, after V lost 3 bases and J lost 3 bases. CDR3 length equals 15 residues. In germline, CDR1 is MGHRA, CDR2 YSYEKL.